These 5 T cell receptor beta chains were sequenced from one sample in a study of shared clonotypes between healthy human individuals. The protocol was immunoSEQ multiplex PCR, while the TCRdb copy is restricted to in-frame clones and leaves out a portion. The table lists some 2,100,000 clones, approximately 96% of them singletons, with roughly 0.13% in the top ten. Material for sequencing was naive CD4+ T cells sorted from blood. The subset: CD45RA+ positively selected. All receptors come from a man aged 18 to 29 in good health.

J is TRBJ1-3 and V is TRBV10-3, with no clear D. The CDR3 runs 11 residues. Germline V gene data show CDR1 as ENHRY and CDR2 as SYGVKD. V was shortened by 6 bases and J by 11 bases, with 11 bases between the two germline ends. The DNA for the CDR3 is TGTGCCATCAGGAGCATATCCGCCATATATTTT. Translating it yields CAIRSISAIYF.

This clone has a single count. V and J are TRBV2 and TRBJ2-1; no clear D. The V and J ends lost 8 bases and 1 base respectively, with 6 bases between them. This CDR3 is built from 12 residues. The germline CDR1 and CDR2 sequences are SNHLY and FYNNEI. The CDR3 DNA reads TGTGCCAGCTCGATTTCCTACAATGAGCAGTTCTTC. This translates into CASSISYNEQFF.

The chain joins TRBV7-9 to TRBJ1-6; 9 nucleotides agree with TRBD1. The length of the CDR3 is 15 residues. Germline V CDR1 and CDR2: SEHNR, FQNEAQ (reference sequence). Trimming cost V 1 base and J 13 bases; bases outside gene matches: 8. The CDR3 sequence: CASSLVGQGKGPLHF. CDR3 coding DNA: TGTGCCAGCAGCTTAGTTGGACAGGGGAAGGGTCCCCTCCACTTT.

This rearrangement joins TRBV5-1 to TRBJ2-5, with 7 bases that match TRBD1. The J segment lost 5 bases and the V segment lost 4 bases, leaving 11 bases of the junction unmatched. Germline lookup yields CDR1 SGHRS and CDR2 YFSETQ. The CDR3 loop spans 15 amino acids. The CDR3 nucleotides are TGCGCCAGCAGCCTTGGACCAGGGGGTGACGAGACCCAGTACTTC. Protein product: CASSLGPGGDETQYF.

The chain joins TRBV5-1 to TRBJ2-1; D gene uncertain. This CDR3 contains 13 residues. Trimming took off 3 bases at V and 9 bases at J, with 13 bases between the two ends. CDR1 is SGHRS and CDR2 is YFSETQ in the germline V gene. The chain's CDR3 is CASSSDRVGEQFF. The CDR3 coding sequence is TGCGCCAGCAGCTCGGACCGCGTTGGTGAGCAGTTCTTC. Together with reference TRBV5-1 and TRBJ2-1, the CDR3 gives the full variable domain: KAGVTQTPRYLIKTRGQQVTLSCSPISGHRSVSWYQQTPGQGLQFLFEYFSETQRNKGNFPGRFSGRQFSNSRSEMNVSTLELGDSALYLCASSSDRVGEQFFGPGTRLTVL.